The clone carrying this T cell receptor (beta chain) has only one observation. This sample was taken from a study of blood T cell repertoires in COVID-19. Whole-study context: In each case, the material was cDNA or gDNA derived from T cells, B-cell-depleted T cells, or PBMCs.

Sequenced by immunoSEQ multiplex PCR; TCRdb stores in-frame clones only, minus some. The table has roughly 300,000 clones, approximately 90% seen once; the top ten hold 2.3%. Participant ages covered about 18 to 89 years across approximately 25 US areas. The receptor was derived from a woman aged 40 to 49 with acute COVID-19. Sequencing was done on a sample of PBMCs or T cells enriched from blood (not recorded which).

CDR3 coding DNA: TGTGCCACCAGTGATTCTCGGACAGGGGCTCGTGGCTACACCTTC. It specifies CATSDSRTGARGYTF. The chain employs TRBV24-1 and TRBJ1-2, with 9 bases matching TRBD1. This CDR3 is built from 15 residues. CDR1 and CDR2 from the germline V gene are KGHDR and SFDVKD. V gave up 2 bases and J gave up 7 bases; unmatched junction bases: 7.